What follows describes a single T cell receptor (beta chain). Its matching antigen is unknown. The data are from a study of OX40 agonist ivuxolimab in advanced cancers. Study information: Ivuxolimab was delivered to patients intravenously every 2 weeks at doses spanning 0.01 to 10 mg/kg.

The protocol was immunoSEQ multiplex PCR, while the TCRdb copy is restricted to in-frame clones and leaves out a portion. The sample holds 61,000 or so clones; roughly four fifths are singletons and the top ten take around 3.4%. Study conclusions and caveats: Circulating CD4+ and CD8+ T cells showed clonal expansion by week 6 at 0.1 to 3.0 mg/kg. Researchers did not determine the expanded peripheral T cells' antigen specificity.

The CDR3 is 13 residues long. CDR1 is GTSNPN, CDR2 SVGIG, per germline (reference sequence). Deletions cut 2 bases from V and 5 bases from J, with 10 bases between. Specimen: CD4+ or CD8+ T cells sorted from blood, collected in a trial of the OX40 agonist ivuxolimab. This chain uses TRBV30 with TRBJ1-3; perhaps TRBD1 as D (5 bases). The clonotype originates from an adult with an advanced solid tumor such as melanoma, head and neck, liver or kidney cancer. CDR3 sequence reads: CAWSRDARNTIYF. The CDR3 nucleotides read TGTGCCTGGAGTCGGGACGCCCGAAACACCATATATTTT.